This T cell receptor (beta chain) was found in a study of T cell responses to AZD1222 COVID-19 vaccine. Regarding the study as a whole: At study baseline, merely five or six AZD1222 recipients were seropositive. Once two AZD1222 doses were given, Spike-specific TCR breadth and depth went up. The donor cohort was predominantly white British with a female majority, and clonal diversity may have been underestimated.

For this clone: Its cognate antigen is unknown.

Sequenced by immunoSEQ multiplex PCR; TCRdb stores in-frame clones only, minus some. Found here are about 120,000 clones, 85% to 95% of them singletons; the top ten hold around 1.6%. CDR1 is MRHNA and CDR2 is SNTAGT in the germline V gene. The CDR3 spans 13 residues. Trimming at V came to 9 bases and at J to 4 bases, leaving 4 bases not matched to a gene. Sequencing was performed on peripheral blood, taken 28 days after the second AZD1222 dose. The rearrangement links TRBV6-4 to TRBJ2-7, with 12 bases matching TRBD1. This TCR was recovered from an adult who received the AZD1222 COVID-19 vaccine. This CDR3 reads CARGTGGWYEQYF. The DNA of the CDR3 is TGTGCCAGGGGGACAGGGGGCTGGTACGAGCAGTACTTC.